A selection of T cell receptor beta chains follows, all from one sample in a study of shared clonotypes between healthy human individuals. Libraries were prepared by immunoSEQ multiplex PCR; TCRdb keeps only in-frame clonotypes and omits some of them. The table has around 700,000 clones, approximately 79% seen once; the top ten hold approximately 2%. Sequencing was carried out using memory CD4+ T cells sorted from blood. All receptors come from a woman aged 25 to 39 in good health. Both conserved end residues are part of each CDR3. The order of the fields is J gene, V gene, D gene, clone size, CDR3 length, CDR3 protein, CDR3 DNA. D genes are given only for firm matches. Not all rows give a size; the values are once, few, many and, for expanded clones, a class.

J: TRBJ2-7
V: TRBV11-2
D: .
size: once
length: 16
CDR3: CASSLTQGLQRREQYF
DNA: TGTGCCAGCAGTTTAACTCAGGGACTTCAGAGGCGCGAGCAGTACTTC

J: TRBJ1-1
V: TRBV28
D: TRBD1
size: .
length: 15
CDR3: CASSFAGQGASEAFF
DNA: TGTGCCAGCAGTTTTGCGGGACAGGGGGCCTCTGAAGCTTTCTTT

J: TRBJ2-5
V: TRBV6-5
D: .
size: .
length: 13
CDR3: CASSRQGGETQYF
DNA: TGTGCCAGCAGTCGTCAGGGCGGGGAGACCCAGTACTTC

J: TRBJ1-1
V: TRBV5-1
D: .
size: .
length: 16
CDR3: CASSLLEGGANTEAFF
DNA: TGCGCCAGCAGCTTGTTGGAAGGTGGGGCAAACACTGAAGCTTTCTTT

J: TRBJ2-7
V: TRBV7-2
D: .
size: few
length: 13
CDR3: CASSLATGSEQYF
DNA: TGTGCCAGCAGCTTAGCGACCGGGAGCGAGCAGTACTTC

J: TRBJ2-5
V: TRBV5-1
D: TRBD2
size: once
length: 13
CDR3: CASSPGGPETQYF
DNA: TGCGCCAGCAGCCCGGGGGGGCCGGAGACCCAGTACTTC

J: TRBJ2-1
V: TRBV5-1
D: .
size: .
length: 16
CDR3: CASSSDPARRTNEQFF
DNA: TGCGCCAGCAGCTCGGACCCGGCCAGACGTACGAATGAGCAGTTCTTC

J: TRBJ2-4
V: TRBV6-6
D: .
size: many
length: 13
CDR3: CASSNQGGNIQYF
DNA: TGTGCCAGCAGTAACCAGGGGGGGAACATTCAGTACTTC

J: TRBJ2-1
V: TRBV5-1
D: .
size: few
length: 15
CDR3: CASSADSSSYNEQFF
DNA: TGCGCCAGCAGCGCGGACTCAAGCTCCTACAATGAGCAGTTCTTC

J: TRBJ2-6
V: TRBV2
D: .
size: .
length: 19
CDR3: CASSSPRAGTFSGANVLTF
DNA: TGTGCCAGCAGTTCCCCGAGGGCAGGAACATTCTCTGGGGCCAACGTCCTGACTTTC

J: TRBJ2-7
V: TRBV5-1
D: TRBD2
size: .
length: 18
CDR3: CASSLGPGGLAAPYEQYF
DNA: TGCGCCAGCAGCTTGGGGCCAGGCGGACTAGCGGCTCCCTACGAGCAGTACTTC

J: TRBJ2-6
V: TRBV27
D: .
size: .
length: 15
CDR3: CASRATYSGANVLTF
DNA: TGTGCCAGCAGAGCGACGTACTCTGGGGCCAACGTCCTGACTTTC

J: TRBJ1-5
V: TRBV28
D: .
size: .
length: 15
CDR3: CASRVSGWRNQPQHF
DNA: TGTGCCAGCAGGGTATCGGGGTGGCGCAATCAGCCCCAGCATTTT

J: TRBJ1-1
V: TRBV18
D: .
size: .
length: 14
CDR3: CASSPDQLNTEAFF
DNA: TGTGCCAGCTCACCGGACCAGTTGAACACTGAAGCTTTCTTT

J: TRBJ2-1
V: TRBV11-2
D: TRBD2
size: few
length: 15
CDR3: CASSPGLAIGVDMFF
DNA: TGTGCCAGCAGCCCGGGACTAGCGATAGGGGTCGATATGTTCTTC

J: TRBJ1-1
V: TRBV19
D: .
size: .
length: 13
CDR3: CASSIRGNTEAFF
DNA: TGTGCCAGTAGTATTAGGGGAAACACTGAAGCTTTCTTT

J: TRBJ1-5
V: TRBV27
D: .
size: .
length: 17
CDR3: CATGLGGVGASNQPQHF
DNA: TGTGCCACCGGCTTGGGTGGTGTGGGGGCTAGCAATCAGCCCCAGCATTTT

J: TRBJ1-1
V: TRBV6-5
D: .
size: .
length: 14
CDR3: CASSRGMVFTEAFF
DNA: TGTGCCAGCAGTCGGGGTATGGTTTTCACTGAAGCTTTCTTT

J: TRBJ2-2
V: TRBV10-2
D: .
size: many
length: 14
CDR3: CASKGGANTGELFF
DNA: TGCGCCAGCAAGGGCGGGGCGAACACCGGGGAGCTGTTTTTT

J: TRBJ2-7
V: TRBV10-1
D: TRBD1
size: .
length: 12
CDR3: CASRSTGGEQYF
DNA: TGCGCCAGCCGAAGTACAGGGGGCGAGCAGTACTTC

J: TRBJ2-4
V: TRBV14
D: .
size: .
length: 14
CDR3: CASSQAKRVNIQYF
DNA: TGTGCCAGCAGCCAAGCCAAGAGGGTGAACATTCAGTACTTC

J: TRBJ1-1
V: TRBV5-1
D: TRBD1
size: .
length: 16
CDR3: CASSTGQIAVYTEAFF
DNA: TGCGCCAGCAGCACGGGACAGATCGCTGTTTACACTGAAGCTTTCTTT

J: TRBJ1-4
V: TRBV7-9
D: TRBD1
size: few
length: 16
CDR3: CASSLLRDRANEKLFF
DNA: TGTGCCAGCAGCCTCCTCCGGGACAGGGCTAATGAAAAACTGTTTTTT

J: TRBJ1-1
V: TRBV11-2
D: .
size: .
length: 12
CDR3: CASSLVAGRAFF
DNA: TGTGCCAGCAGCTTAGTTGCAGGGCGGGCTTTCTTT

J: TRBJ2-7
V: TRBV10-2
D: .
size: .
length: 11
CDR3: CASSGAYEQYF
DNA: TGCGCCAGCAGTGGGGCTTACGAGCAGTACTTC